Each of the 16 T cell receptor beta chains below was sequenced from the same sample in a study of neurological immune-mediated disorders. Documented time point: longitudinal time-point 2. Via MiXCR, TCRdb re-called the 5' RACE reads, giving one row per CDR3 protein. Of fewer than 70,000 distinct CDR3 sequences detected, roughly 9.7% appear once; the ten largest clones hold around 13%. The specimen was PBMCs. Receptors originate from a man aged 25 to 40 in good health.

At least ten counts were recorded for this clonotype. The DNA of the CDR3 is TGTGCCAGCAGTTTCGGGGACAGGGAAAACACTGAAGCTTTCTTT. Amino acids: CASSFGDRENTEAFF. The chain uses TRBV28 and TRBJ1-1; 9 bases align to TRBD1. Germline V CDR1 and CDR2: MDHEN, SYDVKM. The CDR3 consists of 15 residues. V was pared by 3 bases and J by 2 bases, with 4 bases of the junction left unmatched.

In regard to this clonotype: Possible read error: a much larger clone is one base away. This chain uses TRBV28 with TRBJ2-1, with D unresolved. The CDR3 extends over 16 amino acids. The V gene lost 9 bases and the J gene lost 2 bases, with 20 bases spanning the gap. Germline-derived CDR1 and CDR2 are MDHEN and SYDVKM. CDR3 protein: CARSSPGPVAYNEQFF. Written as DNA, the CDR3 is TGTGCCAGGAGCTCGCCTGGTCCGGTCGCCTACAATGAGCAGTTCTTC.

This clonotype has more than one count but fewer than ten. This chain uses TRBV18 with TRBJ1-2; D perhaps matches TRBD1 (5 bases). Germline V gene data show CDR1 as KGHSH and CDR2 as LQKENI. Trimming removed 0 bases at V and 5 bases at J, with 16 bases between. The CDR3 runs 16 residues. The CDR3 region has the DNA TGTGCCAGCTCACCACCGGGGGACGGACGTTGGTATGGCTACACCTTC. Amino acids: CASSPPGDGRWYGYTF.

This clonotype occurred many times. The V gene is TRBV5-1, the J gene TRBJ2-5; TRBD2 matches 8 bases. The V gene end was trimmed by 4 bases and the J gene end by 1 base; junction bases not matched to a gene: 3. The CDR3 totals 14 residues. The germline V gene encodes CDR1 SGHRS and CDR2 YFSETQ. CDR3 in DNA: TGCGCCAGCAGCGATGGACTAGCCCAAGAGACCCAGTACTTC. The encoded protein is CASSDGLAQETQYF.

This clonotype occurred once. Since a much larger clone is just one base distant, this may be a read error. The rearrangement joins TRBV24-1 to TRBJ2-1; D perhaps matches TRBD1 (5 bases). V was shortened by 8 bases and J by 6 bases, with 13 bases between the two germline ends. Germline loops: CDR1 KGHDR, CDR2 SFDVKD. The CDR3 contains 13 residues. In DNA form, the CDR3 reads TGTGCCACCAAGCAGGACACCGTCAATGAGCAGTTCTTC. It codes for CATKQDTVNEQFF.

Concerning this clonotype itself: This may be a read error: a much more frequent sequence differs by one nucleotide. The rearrangement links TRBV12-3 or TRBV12-4 to TRBJ1-5; perhaps TRBD1 as D (6 bases). This CDR3 has 16 residues. CDR3 sequence: CARSLRGGYSNQPQHF. DNA for the CDR3: TGTGCCAGAAGTTTAAGAGGGGGGTATAGCAATCAGCCCCAGCATTTT.

This clonotype was counted many times. The genes are TRBV12-3 or TRBV12-4 and TRBJ2-6; D is ambiguous. Trimming stripped 2 bases from V and 0 bases from J, with 11 bases between. This CDR3 is built from 17 residues. CDR3 protein: CASSLRASLSGANVLTF. The CDR3 DNA reads as TGTGCCAGCAGTTTAAGGGCCAGCCTCTCTGGGGCCAACGTCCTGACTTTC.

This clonotype was observed many times. The chain carries TRBV10-3 and TRBJ1-1, with unresolved D. V lost 3 bases, J lost 5 bases, and 4 bases lay in between. Germline V lookup: CDR1 ENHRY, CDR2 SYGVKD. The CDR3 loop spans 11 amino acids. Here the CDR3 reads CAISDATEAFF. The CDR3 coding sequence is TGTGCCATCAGTGACGCTACTGAAGCTTTCTTT.

This clonotype showed up many times. The chain combines TRBV11-1 with TRBJ2-3; TRBD1 or TRBD2 may be the D gene (5 bases each). Trimming shortened V by 4 bases and J by 2 bases, and 13 bases separated the two germline ends. Germline V gene lookup returns CDR1 SGHAT and CDR2 FQDESV (reference sequence). The CDR3 length is 15 residues. In DNA form, the CDR3 reads TGTGCCAGCAGCTCGCCGGGACGGGTCACAGATACGCAGTATTTT. Its protein product is CASSSPGRVTDTQYF.

This clonotype showed up many times. The chain joins TRBV28 to TRBJ2-3; 9 bases are a match to TRBD1. The CDR3 consists of 16 residues. Germline V gene lookup returns CDR1 MDHEN and CDR2 SYDVKM. V shed 5 bases, J shed 0 bases, and the junction held 6 bases outside the gene matches. CDR3 amino acids: CASSPRTGVSTDTQYF. The DNA for the CDR3 is TGTGCCAGCAGTCCCCGGACAGGGGTGAGCACAGATACGCAGTATTTT.

The sample holds a few counts of this clonotype. The chain couples TRBV20-1 to TRBJ2-1; 12 bases are a match to TRBD2. Germline assignment: CDR1 DFQATT and CDR2 SNEGSKA (reference sequence). J was trimmed by 6 bases and V by 3 bases; bases with no gene match: 6. This CDR3 is built from 15 residues. CDR3 bases: TGCAGTGCTAGCTTGCCTAGCGGGAGGGGCAATGAGCAGTTCTTC. Protein sequence: CSASLPSGRGNEQFF.

This clonotype was detected many times. This chain links TRBV5-1 with TRBJ1-3; no firm D call. V lost 1 base to trimming and J lost 0 bases, with 11 bases between them. Germline V gene sequence: CDR1 SGHRS, CDR2 YFSETQ. This CDR3 contains 16 residues. The CDR3 here is CASSLSLGTSGNTIYF. CDR3 DNA: TGCGCCAGCAGCTTGTCTTTGGGCACCTCTGGAAACACCATATATTTT.

At least ten counts were recorded for this clonotype. The chain employs TRBV5-1 and TRBJ2-3; D not resolved. Germline CDR1 is SGHRS and CDR2 is YFSETQ. This CDR3 region has 13 residues. V shed 5 bases and J shed 6 bases, with 13 bases lying between them. CDR3 nucleotides: TGCGCCAGCAGGGATAGTGGAGCGGATACGCAGTATTTT. It yields the protein CASRDSGADTQYF.

This clonotype has more than one count but fewer than ten. The V and J genes are TRBV3-1 and TRBJ2-3; no definite D call. This CDR3 has 13 residues. V was clipped by 0 bases and J by 5 bases, with 6 bases between them. Germline-derived CDR1 and CDR2 are LGHDT and YNNKEL (reference sequence). The CDR3 DNA reads as TGTGCCAGCAGCCAAGATCTAATAGATACGCAGTATTTT. Its translation is CASSQDLIDTQYF.

This clonotype has ten or more counts. The V gene is TRBV27, the J gene TRBJ2-3; a weak D match, TRBD2 (5 bases). Trimming took off 9 bases at V and 5 bases at J, with 12 bases between the two ends. The CDR3 consists of 12 residues. CDR1 is MNHEY, CDR2 SMNVEV, per germline (reference sequence). The CDR3 loop reads CASSSREDTQYF. CDR3 nucleotide sequence: TGTGCCAGTTCGTCCCGGGAAGATACGCAGTATTTT.

Turning to this clonotype: Just one base apart from a much larger clone, this may be a read error. The chain carries TRBV7-8 and TRBJ2-1, with 8 bases matching TRBD2. V shed 5 bases, J shed 4 bases, and the junction held 7 bases outside the gene matches. The CDR3 runs 15 residues. Germline CDR1 SGHVS, CDR2 FQNEAQ. The chain's CDR3 is CASSPHSGEYNEQFF. Here the CDR3 DNA reads TGTGCCAGCAGCCCTCATAGCGGGGAGTACAATGAGCAGTTCTTC. Combining the CDR3 with reference TRBV7-8 and TRBJ2-1 gives the whole variable domain GAGVSQSPRYKVAKRGQDVALRCDPISGHVSLFWYQQALGQGPEFLTYFQNEAQLDKSGLPSDRFFAERPEGSVSTLKIQRTQQEDSAVYLCASSPHSGEYNEQFFGPGTRLTVL.